Listed here is a single T cell receptor (beta chain). The antigen is unknown. The data are from a study of shared clonotypes between healthy human individuals. Study at large: Donor ages ranged 18 to 49 years: a couple of women, a few men. CD8 memory received one plate per donor, CD8 naive two, CD4 memory three and CD4 naive three.

TCRdb's table, derived via immunoSEQ multiplex PCR, lists solely in-frame clones and lacks some. Here the sample spans about 1 million clones, about 80% being singletons. Study results and caveats: Shared clonotypes: about 5.3% naive CD4, 3.5% to 4% naive CD8, around 2.2% memory CD4, 0.4% memory CD8. Expectations were that clonotype sharing among donors would be affected by sequencing depth.

Per the germline V gene, CDR1 is SGHAT and CDR2 is FQNNGV. Germline trimming cut 3 bases from V and 0 bases from J; bases unmatched to any gene: 5. The CDR3 is 15 amino acids. This sequence joins TRBV11-2 and TRBJ2-7; TRBD2 aligns across 7 bases. Sequencing was performed on memory CD4+ T cells sorted from blood. Subset specified: CD45RA-negative fraction. The TCR was taken from a man between 18 and 35 years old in good health. DNA for the CDR3: TGTGCCAGCAGCTTCCTAGCGGCCAGCTCCTACGAGCAGTACTTC. Translating it yields CASSFLAASSYEQYF. Full variable domain (missing parts from reference TRBV11-2 and TRBJ2-7): EAGVAQSPRYKIIEKRQSVAFWCNPISGHATLYWYQQILGQGPKLLIQFQNNGVVDDSQLPKDRFSAERLKGVDSTLKIQPAKLEDSAVYLCASSFLAASSYEQYFGPGTRLTVT.